This T cell receptor (beta chain) was sequenced in a study of CXCR3-negative and CXCR3-positive naive CD8 T cells. Study-level points and caveats: Memory CD8+ cells showed much lower diversity, while both naive subsets displayed comparably high diversity. CXCR3-negative and CXCR3-positive naive cells shared comparable TRBV-TRBJ usage, but memory cells did not. Greater hydrophobicity was found in TRB CDR3s of CXCR3-positive naive cells than of CXCR3-negative naive cells. For the naive subsets, surface CD5 was similar, and TCR strength was inferred from TRB CDR3 properties.

Investigators sorted each CD8+ T cell subset in triplicate, taking around 330,000 cells each time. All TRB cDNA libraries came from 5' RACE performed with UMI labels. TCRdb re-called the 5' RACE reads, yielding one record per CDR3 amino acid sequence without DNA. Its table records approximately 88,000 distinct CDR3 sequences. The CDR3 is 14 amino acids. From germline, CDR1 is SGHNT and CDR2 YYREEE (reference sequence). A word on this clonotype: Its antigen is unidentified.

The gene calls are TRBV5-4 and TRBJ2-5. Sequencing used naive CXCR3+ CD8+ T cells from blood. The subset: CD45RO-CCR7+CD27+CD95- naive CD8+ T cells expressing CXCR3 (TNR3+). This receptor was identified in a human donor in good health. Some clones in this sample may be carry-over from other donors' samples. CDR3 region: CASSFESTGETQYF.